The rows below give T cell receptor beta chains drawn from one sample of a study of blood T cell repertoires in COVID-19. The assay was immunoSEQ multiplex PCR, and TCRdb's table has in-frame clones only and misses some. The sample consists of approximately 200,000 clones, 80% to 90% of them appearing once. Input material: PBMCs or T cells enriched from blood (not recorded which). All receptors derive from a man in his forties who had recovered from COVID-19. Each CDR3 is given with its conserved first and last residue. D genes are given only for firm matches. Clone size, where shown, is once, few, many, or a class for clones that have expanded.

D gene: NA; clone size: NA; V gene: TRBV12-5; J gene: TRBJ1-1; CDR3 protein: CASGFTTLSLARNTEAFF; CDR3 DNA: TGTGCTAGTGGTTTCACTACTTTATCTTTGGCGAGAAACACTGAAGCTTTCTTT
D gene: TRBD2; clone size: NA; V gene: TRBV20-1; J gene: TRBJ2-5; CDR3 protein: CSASGLAALETQYF; CDR3 DNA: TGCAGTGCTAGTGGGCTAGCGGCTTTGGAGACCCAGTACTTC
D gene: TRBD2; clone size: NA; V gene: TRBV5-1; J gene: TRBJ2-1; CDR3 protein: CASSGTSGGPYNEQFF; CDR3 DNA: TGCGCCAGCAGCGGAACTAGCGGGGGGCCCTACAATGAGCAGTTCTTC
D gene: NA; clone size: NA; V gene: TRBV4-3; J gene: TRBJ1-1; CDR3 protein: CASSQGPGDMSEAFF; CDR3 DNA: TGCGCCAGCAGCCAAGGTCCAGGGGACATGTCTGAAGCTTTCTTT
D gene: NA; clone size: many; V gene: TRBV27; J gene: TRBJ2-2; CDR3 protein: CASSPRTGTSNTGELFF; CDR3 DNA: TGTGCCAGCAGTCCCCGGACCGGGACTTCGAACACCGGGGAGCTGTTTTTT
D gene: NA; clone size: NA; V gene: TRBV19; J gene: TRBJ1-2; CDR3 protein: CASSLSAPYGYTF; CDR3 DNA: TGTGCCAGTAGTTTAAGCGCTCCCTATGGCTACACCTTC
D gene: TRBD1; clone size: NA; V gene: TRBV28; J gene: TRBJ1-3; CDR3 protein: CASSYEPGQGFGF; CDR3 DNA: TGTGCCAGCAGTTATGAGCCGGGACAGGGATTCGGTTTT
D gene: TRBD2; clone size: NA; V gene: TRBV3-1/TRBV3-2; J gene: TRBJ2-2; CDR3 protein: CASSQGTSGRMLASGELFF; CDR3 DNA: TGTGCCAGCAGCCAAGGGACTAGCGGGAGGATGTTAGCGTCCGGGGAGCTGTTTTTT
D gene: NA; clone size: NA; V gene: TRBV5-4; J gene: TRBJ1-1; CDR3 protein: CASSSNRDLYTEAFF; CDR3 DNA: TGTGCCAGCAGCTCCAACAGGGACCTGTACACTGAAGCTTTCTTT
D gene: NA; clone size: NA; V gene: TRBV13; J gene: TRBJ2-5; CDR3 protein: CASSPRDSRETQYF; CDR3 DNA: TGTGCCAGCAGCCCCCGGGACTCCCGAGAGACCCAGTACTTC
D gene: NA; clone size: NA; V gene: TRBV2; J gene: TRBJ2-5; CDR3 protein: CASSTSWETQYF; CDR3 DNA: TGTGCCAGCAGCACTAGCTGGGAGACCCAGTACTTC
D gene: NA; clone size: NA; V gene: TRBV28; J gene: TRBJ2-3; CDR3 protein: CASSFGGRGVGTQYF; CDR3 DNA: TGTGCCAGCAGTTTCGGGGGGCGCGGAGTCGGTACGCAGTATTTT
D gene: TRBD1; clone size: NA; V gene: TRBV11-2; J gene: TRBJ2-2; CDR3 protein: CASSLNRGSNTGELFF; CDR3 DNA: TGTGCCAGCAGCTTAAACAGGGGCAGCAACACCGGGGAGCTGTTTTTT
D gene: NA; clone size: NA; V gene: TRBV12-3/TRBV12-4; J gene: TRBJ1-1; CDR3 protein: CASSLDSREAFF; CDR3 DNA: TGTGCCAGCAGTTTAGACTCGAGGGAAGCTTTCTTT
D gene: TRBD1; clone size: NA; V gene: TRBV5-4; J gene: TRBJ2-7; CDR3 protein: CASRVGTDTYEQYF; CDR3 DNA: TGTGCCAGCAGGGTCGGGACAGATACCTACGAGCAGTACTTC
D gene: TRBD1; clone size: NA; V gene: TRBV27; J gene: TRBJ2-1; CDR3 protein: CASSARTGIDNEQFF; CDR3 DNA: TGTGCCAGCAGTGCCCGGACAGGGATCGACAATGAGCAGTTCTTC
D gene: TRBD1; clone size: NA; V gene: TRBV6-5; J gene: TRBJ2-1; CDR3 protein: CASSWDSNEQFF; CDR3 DNA: TGTGCCAGCAGTTGGGACAGCAATGAGCAGTTCTTC
D gene: NA; clone size: NA; V gene: TRBV19; J gene: TRBJ2-3; CDR3 protein: CASSIQGGRTDTQYF; CDR3 DNA: TGTGCCAGTAGTATCCAAGGAGGCCGCACAGATACGCAGTATTTT
D gene: NA; clone size: NA; V gene: TRBV5-1; J gene: TRBJ2-2; CDR3 protein: CASSWETGELFF; CDR3 DNA: TGCGCCAGCAGCTGGGAGACCGGGGAGCTGTTTTTT
D gene: TRBD1; clone size: NA; V gene: TRBV27; J gene: TRBJ1-1; CDR3 protein: CASSSAGGPTEAFF; CDR3 DNA: TGTGCCAGCAGTTCGGCAGGGGGCCCCACTGAAGCTTTCTTT
D gene: NA; clone size: few; V gene: TRBV4-2; J gene: TRBJ1-5; CDR3 protein: CASSQDREGRQPQHF; CDR3 DNA: TGTGCCAGCAGCCAAGATAGGGAGGGTAGGCAGCCCCAGCATTTT
D gene: TRBD2; clone size: NA; V gene: TRBV4-1; J gene: TRBJ2-2; CDR3 protein: CASQSGRSNTGELFF; CDR3 DNA: TGCGCCAGCCAGAGCGGGAGATCGAACACCGGGGAGCTGTTTTTT
D gene: TRBD1; clone size: once; V gene: TRBV18; J gene: TRBJ1-1; CDR3 protein: CASSFGQGGNTEAFF; CDR3 DNA: TGTGCCAGCTCCTTCGGACAGGGGGGGAACACTGAAGCTTTCTTT
D gene: NA; clone size: NA; V gene: TRBV6-5; J gene: TRBJ2-1; CDR3 protein: CASSYLGGGGNQQFF; CDR3 DNA: TGTGCCAGCAGTTACCTGGGCGGTGGCGGGAATCAGCAGTTCTTC
D gene: TRBD2; clone size: NA; V gene: TRBV4-3; J gene: TRBJ2-5; CDR3 protein: CASSARLAGGQETQYF; CDR3 DNA: TGCGCCAGCAGCGCCCGACTAGCGGGAGGACAAGAGACCCAGTACTTC
D gene: NA; clone size: few; V gene: TRBV18; J gene: TRBJ2-1; CDR3 protein: CASSLLLDEQFF; CDR3 DNA: TGTGCCAGCTCACTCTTACTGGATGAGCAGTTCTTC
D gene: NA; clone size: NA; V gene: TRBV30; J gene: TRBJ1-3; CDR3 protein: CASSGQFGTIYF; CDR3 DNA: TGTGCCTCCTCGGGACAATTTGGCACCATATATTTT
D gene: NA; clone size: NA; V gene: TRBV29-1; J gene: TRBJ2-5; CDR3 protein: CSVGGAAETQYF; CDR3 DNA: TGCAGCGTCGGCGGAGCGGCGGAGACCCAGTACTTC
D gene: TRBD2; clone size: once; V gene: TRBV3-1/TRBV3-2; J gene: TRBJ2-1; CDR3 protein: CASRGLARSREQFF; CDR3 DNA: TGTGCCAGCAGGGGACTAGCCCGGAGCCGTGAGCAGTTCTTC